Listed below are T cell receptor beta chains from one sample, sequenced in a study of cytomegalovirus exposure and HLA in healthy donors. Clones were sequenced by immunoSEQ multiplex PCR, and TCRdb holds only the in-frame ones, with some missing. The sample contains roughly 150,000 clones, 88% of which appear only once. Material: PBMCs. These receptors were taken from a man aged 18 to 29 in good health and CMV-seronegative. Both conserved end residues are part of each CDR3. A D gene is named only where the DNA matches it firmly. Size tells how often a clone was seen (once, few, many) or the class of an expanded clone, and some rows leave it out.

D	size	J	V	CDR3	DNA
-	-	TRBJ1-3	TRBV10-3	CAISELPEGNTIYF	TGTGCCATCAGTGAGTTGCCAGAAGGAAACACCATATATTTT
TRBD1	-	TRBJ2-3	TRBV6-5	CASRTGGTDTQYF	TGTGCCAGCAGGACAGGGGGAACAGATACGCAGTATTTT
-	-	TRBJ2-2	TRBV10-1	CASTPRGLNTGELFF	TGCGCCAGCACCCCAAGGGGACTGAACACCGGGGAGCTGTTTTTT
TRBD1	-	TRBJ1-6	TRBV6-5	CASSRNRDRGSPLHF	TGTGCCAGCAGTCGAAACCGGGACAGGGGATCACCCCTCCACTTT
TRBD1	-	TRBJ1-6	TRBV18	CASSPLEGADSPLHF	TGTGCCAGCTCACCTCTGGAGGGGGCGGACTCACCCCTCCACTTT
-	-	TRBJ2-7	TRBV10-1	CASSEWRTFSTYEQYF	TGCGCCAGCAGTGAGTGGCGGACTTTCTCTACCTACGAGCAGTACTTC
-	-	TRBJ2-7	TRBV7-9	CASSSDSDRKGYYEQYF	TGTGCCAGCAGCTCGGATAGCGACCGTAAAGGTTACTACGAGCAGTACTTC
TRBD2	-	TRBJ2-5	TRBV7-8	CASRSWTAGGETQYF	TGTGCCAGCAGGTCATGGACGGCGGGAGGAGAGACCCAGTACTTC
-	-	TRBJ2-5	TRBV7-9	CASDSVRHQETQYF	TGTGCCAGCGACTCGGTGCGGCACCAAGAGACCCAGTACTTC
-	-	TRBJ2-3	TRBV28	CASSLRSGVHNTQYF	TGTGCCAGCAGTTTAAGGTCAGGGGTCCACAATACGCAGTATTTT
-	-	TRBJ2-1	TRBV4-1	CASSLGQPPYNEQFF	TGCGCCAGCAGCCTAGGACAGCCACCCTACAATGAGCAGTTCTTC
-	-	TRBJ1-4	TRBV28	CASSLRGPTNEKLFF	TGTGCCAGCAGTTTAAGGGGCCCAACCAATGAAAAACTGTTTTTT
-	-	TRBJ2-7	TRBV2	CASTGGSSYEQYF	TGTGCCAGCACCGGGGGTTCCTCCTACGAGCAGTACTTC
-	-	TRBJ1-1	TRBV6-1	CASSEGVFRRAEAFF	TGTGCCAGCAGTGAAGGGGTATTCCGGAGGGCTGAAGCTTTCTTT
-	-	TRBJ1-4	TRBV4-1	CASSRAGVREKLFF	TGCGCCAGCAGCCGGGCGGGCGTTCGGGAAAAACTGTTTTTT
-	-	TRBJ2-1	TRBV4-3	CASSQELSSYNEQFF	TGCGCCAGCAGCCAAGAATTGAGTTCCTACAATGAGCAGTTCTTC
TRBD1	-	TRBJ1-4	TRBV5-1	CASSLEGAREKLFF	TGCGCCAGCAGCTTGGAGGGGGCGCGTGAAAAACTGTTTTTT
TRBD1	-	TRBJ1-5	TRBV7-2	CASSLGYRGSGQPQHF	TGTGCCAGCTCCCTTGGGTACAGGGGAAGCGGTCAGCCCCAGCATTTT
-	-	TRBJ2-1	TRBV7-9	CASSRGPQLWEQFF	TGTGCCAGCAGCCGCGGGCCCCAATTATGGGAGCAGTTCTTC
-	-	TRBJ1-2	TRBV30	CAWRTGFARGYTF	TGTGCCTGGAGAACGGGGTTCGCTCGTGGCTACACCTTC
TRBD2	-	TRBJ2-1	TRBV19	CASRVGGLTNEQFF	TGTGCCAGTAGGGTGGGGGGGTTAACCAATGAGCAGTTCTTC
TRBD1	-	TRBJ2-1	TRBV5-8	CASSLDRGGEQFF	TGTGCCAGCAGCCTGGACAGGGGAGGCGAGCAGTTCTTC
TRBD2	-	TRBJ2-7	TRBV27	CASSSYSGRALFEQYF	TGTGCCAGCAGTTCCTATAGCGGGAGGGCCCTTTTTGAGCAGTACTTC
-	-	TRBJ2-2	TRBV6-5	CASSFGSNTGELFF	TGTGCCAGCAGTTTCGGGAGCAACACCGGGGAGCTGTTTTTT
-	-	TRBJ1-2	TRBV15	CATSRAGPYGYTF	TGTGCCACCAGCAGAGCAGGCCCCTATGGCTACACCTTC
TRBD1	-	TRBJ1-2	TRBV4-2	CASSQDGTGIGYTF	TGTGCCAGCAGCCAAGATGGGACAGGTATCGGCTACACCTTC
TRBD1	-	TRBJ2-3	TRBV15	CATSRDRGSTDTQYF	TGTGCCACCAGCAGAGACAGGGGGAGCACAGATACGCAGTATTTT
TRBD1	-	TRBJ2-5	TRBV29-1	CSVEATGFGGETQYF	TGCAGCGTTGAAGCGACAGGGTTCGGAGGAGAGACCCAGTACTTC
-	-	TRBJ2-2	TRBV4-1	CASSLKHRAGGELFF	TGCGCCAGCAGCCTAAAGCACAGGGCCGGCGGGGAGCTGTTTTTT
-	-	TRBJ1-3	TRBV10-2	CASSPGFSGNTIYF	TGCGCCAGCAGCCCGGGATTCTCTGGAAACACCATATATTTT
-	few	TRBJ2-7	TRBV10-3	CAISDRQDEQYF	TGTGCCATCAGTGATAGGCAGGACGAGCAGTACTTC
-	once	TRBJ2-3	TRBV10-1	CASSFRDTQYF	TGCGCCAGCTCTTTCAGGGATACGCAGTATTTT
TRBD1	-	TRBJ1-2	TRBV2	CASSERGQGANGYTF	TGTGCCAGCAGTGAAAGAGGTCAGGGGGCAAATGGCTACACCTTC
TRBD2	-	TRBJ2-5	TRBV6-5	CASSFSAGGQETQYF	TGTGCCAGCAGTTTTTCGGCGGGGGGGCAAGAGACCCAGTACTTC
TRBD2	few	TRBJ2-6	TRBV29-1	CSLWRGAGANVLTF	TGCAGCCTCTGGCGGGGGGCTGGGGCCAACGTCCTGACTTTC
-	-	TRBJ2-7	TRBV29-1	CSVDRPESAGREQYF	TGCAGCGTTGATCGTCCGGAGTCGGCGGGACGGGAGCAGTACTTC
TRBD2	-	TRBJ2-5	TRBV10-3	CAISGQIAGVAETQYF	TGTGCCATCAGTGGGCAAATCGCGGGAGTGGCAGAGACCCAGTACTTC
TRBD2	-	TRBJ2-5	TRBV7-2	CASSLDSSGVGTQYF	TGTGCCAGCAGCTTAGATAGTAGCGGGGTCGGGACCCAGTACTTC
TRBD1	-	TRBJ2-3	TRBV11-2	CASSIGQGPGTDTQYF	TGTGCCAGCAGCATCGGACAGGGTCCGGGCACAGATACGCAGTATTTT
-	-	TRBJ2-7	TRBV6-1	CASSEYPSESYEQYF	TGTGCCAGCAGTGAGTACCCATCTGAGTCCTACGAGCAGTACTTC
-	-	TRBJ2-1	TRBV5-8	CASSSPQGRPYNEQFF	TGTGCCAGCAGCTCCCCGCAAGGGAGGCCCTACAATGAGCAGTTCTTC
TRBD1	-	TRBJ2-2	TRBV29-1	CSSWGQGGTGELFF	TGCAGCTCCTGGGGACAGGGGGGGACCGGGGAGCTGTTTTTT
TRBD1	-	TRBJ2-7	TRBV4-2	CASSQVLRTGNSYEQYF	TGTGCCAGCAGCCAAGTTCTCCGGACAGGAAATTCCTACGAGCAGTACTTC
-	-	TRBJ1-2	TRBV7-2	CASSQGRGGFYGYTF	TGTGCCAGCAGCCAAGGCCGGGGGGGATTCTATGGCTACACCTTC
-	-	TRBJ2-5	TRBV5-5	CASSQGPRETQYF	TGTGCCAGCAGCCAGGGGCCGAGGGAGACCCAGTACTTC
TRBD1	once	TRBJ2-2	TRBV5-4	CASSLQGQVGTGELFF	TGTGCCAGCAGCTTACAGGGACAGGTGGGAACCGGGGAGCTGTTTTTT
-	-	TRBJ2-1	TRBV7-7	CASSLALYNEQFF	TGTGCTAGCAGCTTAGCCTTATACAATGAGCAGTTCTTC
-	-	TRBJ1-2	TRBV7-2	CASSLGWQGRGYTF	TGTGCCAGCAGCTTAGGATGGCAGGGTAGAGGCTACACCTTC
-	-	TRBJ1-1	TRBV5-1	CASSLELLRTSMNTEAFF	TGCGCCAGCAGCTTGGAACTTTTAAGGACAAGCATGAACACTGAAGCTTTCTTT
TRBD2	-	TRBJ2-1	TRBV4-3	CASSQDSRLAGGLRLDEQFF	TGCGCCAGCAGCCAAGATAGTCGGCTAGCGGGAGGCCTCAGGCTCGATGAGCAGTTCTTC
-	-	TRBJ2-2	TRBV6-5	CASSSDTGELFF	TGTGCCAGCAGTTCGGACACCGGGGAGCTGTTTTTT
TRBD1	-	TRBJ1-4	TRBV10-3	CAISEAGGNEKLFF	TGTGCCATCAGTGAGGCAGGGGGTAATGAAAAACTGTTTTTT